This passage covers 24 T cell receptor beta chains from one sample sequenced in a study of blood T cell repertoires in COVID-19. The assay was immunoSEQ multiplex PCR, and TCRdb's table has in-frame clones only and misses some. The sample has roughly 200,000 clones; more than 75% are singletons. Input material: peripheral blood. The receptor set was obtained from a woman in her forties with COVID-19, enrolled during active disease.

V and J are TRBV6-5 and TRBJ2-6; weak D call: TRBD2 (6 bases). The V end lost 2 bases, the J end lost 2 bases, and 7 bases lay between the germline ends. Germline V lookup: CDR1 MNHEY, CDR2 SVGAGI. The CDR3 contains 15 residues. CDR3 region: CASSYGGAGANVLTF. The CDR3 nucleotides are TGTGCCAGCAGTTACGGAGGGGCTGGGGCCAACGTCCTGACTTTC.

The rearrangement uses TRBV3-1 (or the pseudogene TRBV3-2) and TRBJ1-1; 10 bases are a match to TRBD1. Germline values: CDR1 LGHDT, CDR2 YNNKEL (reference sequence). This CDR3 is built from 15 residues. The V gene end was trimmed by 4 bases and the J gene end by 8 bases; junction bases not matched to a gene: 10. The CDR3 nucleotides read TGTGCCAGCAGCCCTACTGGGACAGGGGAGGAGGAAGCTTTCTTT. It specifies CASSPTGTGEEEAFF.

The chain employs TRBV11-2 and TRBJ1-2, with 8 positions matching TRBD1. This CDR3 is 14 amino acids long. Looked up from germline, CDR1 is SGHAT and CDR2 is FQNNGV. After removal of 2 bases from V and 7 bases from J, the junction contained 6 bases not matched to a gene. The CDR3 loop reads CASSLSGGSGGYTF. CDR3 nucleotide sequence: TGTGCCAGCAGCTTATCAGGGGGCTCAGGTGGCTACACCTTC. Supplemented by reference TRBV11-2 and TRBJ1-2, the full variable domain reads EAGVAQSPRYKIIEKRQSVAFWCNPISGHATLYWYQQILGQGPKLLIQFQNNGVVDDSQLPKDRFSAERLKGVDSTLKIQPAKLEDSAVYLCASSLSGGSGGYTFGSGTRLTVV.

This rearrangement joins TRBV5-1 to TRBJ2-3; 7 nucleotides line up with TRBD2. Germline V gives CDR1 SGHRS, CDR2 YFSETQ. Trimming cost V 7 bases and J 3 bases; bases outside gene matches: 14. This CDR3 comprises 16 residues. CDR3 sequence (DNA): TGCGCCAGCTGTTTGGCGGGACTATCGGGTACAGATACGCAGTATTTT. Its protein product is CASCLAGLSGTDTQYF.

The gene calls are TRBV2 and TRBJ2-1, with TRBD2 identical over 8 bases. Germline CDR1 and CDR2: SNHLY and FYNNEI. This CDR3 has 15 residues. Trimming cost V 2 bases and J 9 bases; bases outside gene matches: 9. CDR3: CASSERRGGLGEQFF. CDR3 coding DNA: TGTGCCAGCAGTGAAAGACGGGGGGGCCTAGGTGAGCAGTTCTTC.

Only a few counts were recorded for this clone. CDR3 region: CASSIGTSPQYF. The DNA of the CDR3 is TGTGCCAGCAGTATAGGGACTAGCCCCCAGTATTTT. The V and J genes are TRBV12-3 or TRBV12-4 and TRBJ2-3; TRBD2 agrees at 9 bases. The CDR3 has 12 amino acids. The ends lost 5 bases at V and 12 bases at J; junction bases unmatched: 6.

The chain links TRBV7-9 to TRBJ1-1; D not resolved. Germline CDR1 and CDR2: SEHNR and FQNEAQ (reference sequence). The V end was cut by 5 bases, the J end by 0 bases, with 4 bases between. The CDR3 is made up of 12 amino acids. Here the CDR3 DNA reads TGTGCCAGCAGCGCGATGAACACTGAAGCTTTCTTT. It encodes CASSAMNTEAFF.

V gene TRBV27 combines with J gene TRBJ2-7; TRBD1 is a possible D gene (5 bases). The CDR3 is made up of 15 amino acids. Between the trimmed V and J ends, which lost 0 bases and 0 bases, there was a span of 9 bases. CDR1 is MNHEY and CDR2 is SMNVEV in the germline V gene (reference sequence). CDR3 nucleotides: TGTGCCAGCAGTTTATCAAGGGGTCCCTCCTACGAGCAGTACTTC. Residues: CASSLSRGPSYEQYF.

The rearrangement joins TRBV5-1 to TRBJ2-3; no clear D. Germline CDR1 SGHRS, CDR2 YFSETQ. The CDR3 contains 14 residues. V lost 1 base to trimming and J lost 4 bases, with 10 bases between them. As DNA, the CDR3 is TGCGCCAGCAGCTTGCAGGATATCTCAGATACGCAGTATTTT. Protein: CASSLQDISDTQYF.

On this clone: At one boundary the junction diverges from the germline segment, which might be a read error. This rearrangement joins TRBV6-1 to TRBJ1-3; perhaps TRBD1 as D (6 bases). Per germline, CDR1 MNHNS and CDR2 SASEGT. CDR3 size: 16 residues. Here the CDR3 reads CASSQARGWAGNTIYF. CDR3 nucleotide sequence: TGTGCCAGCAGTCAAGCGAGGGGGTGGGCTGGAAACACCATATATTTT.

The gene calls are TRBV7-8 and TRBJ2-7, with D maybe TRBD1 (6 bases). Trimming shortened V by 6 bases and J by 2 bases, and 14 bases separated the two germline ends. Germline V gene sequence: CDR1 SGHVS, CDR2 FQNEAQ. The CDR3 sequence is 14 residues long. The CDR3 region is CASRQYRVAYEQYF. The DNA of the CDR3 is TGTGCCAGCAGACAGTACAGGGTAGCCTACGAGCAGTACTTC. Full variable domain (outside the CDR3, taken from reference TRBV7-8 and TRBJ2-7): GAGVSQSPRYKVAKRGQDVALRCDPISGHVSLFWYQQALGQGPEFLTYFQNEAQLDKSGLPSDRFFAERPEGSVSTLKIQRTQQEDSAVYLCASRQYRVAYEQYFGPGTRLTVT.

This chain links TRBV12-5 with TRBJ2-7, with a weak D call TRBD1 (6 bases). The CDR3 totals 13 residues. CDR1 LGHNT and CDR2 FRNRAP come from the germline V gene. V was shortened by 4 bases and J by 2 bases, with 9 bases between the two germline ends. CDR3 bases: TGTGCTAGTGGTTGGACAGACCCCTACGAGCAGTACTTC. It is translated as CASGWTDPYEQYF.

J is TRBJ1-6 and V is TRBV5-6; D is perhaps TRBD1 (5 bases). The CDR3 is made up of 17 amino acids. Between the trimmed V and J ends, which lost 2 bases and 7 bases, there was a span of 19 bases. Germline values: CDR1 SGHDT, CDR2 YYEEEE. The CDR3 protein is CASSFYLTAGKNSPLHF. The CDR3 nucleotides read TGTGCCAGCAGCTTTTATCTAACGGCAGGGAAAAATTCACCCCTCCACTTT.

This chain joins TRBV4-1 and TRBJ1-1; possibly TRBD1 for D (5 bases). The length of the CDR3 is 18 residues. Germline V lookup: CDR1 MGHRA, CDR2 YSYEKL. The V end was cut by 3 bases, the J end by 0 bases, with 20 bases between. In nucleotides, the CDR3 is TGCGCCAGCAGCCAGTCCCCCCGGGGGATTCAGATGAACACTGAAGCTTTCTTT. This codes for CASSQSPRGIQMNTEAFF.

The genes are TRBV4-2 and TRBJ1-1; D might be TRBD1 (5 bases). Trimming took off 1 base at V and 4 bases at J, with 16 bases between the two ends. CDR3 length: 16 residues. Per germline, CDR1 LGHNA and CDR2 YNFKEQ. CDR3 sequence reads: CASSQGSPGWGTEAFF. Written as DNA, the CDR3 is TGTGCCAGCAGCCAAGGTAGCCCAGGGTGGGGCACTGAAGCTTTCTTT.

This clone has only one observation. This sequence joins TRBV14 and TRBJ1-1; D is perhaps TRBD1 (6 bases). The CDR3 contains 16 residues. With 0 bases removed from V and 0 bases from J, the gap between germline ends came to 11 bases. Germline CDR1 SGHDN, CDR2 FVKESK. The CDR3, as DNA: TGTGCCAGCAGCCAAGATGGGGGCACTGTGAACACTGAAGCTTTCTTT. It translates to CASSQDGGTVNTEAFF.

The rearrangement uses TRBV3-1 (or the pseudogene TRBV3-2) and TRBJ2-3; 9 bases agree with TRBD2. The CDR3 length is 16 residues. Germline values: CDR1 LGHDT, CDR2 YNNKEL (reference sequence). Trimming at V came to 4 bases and at J to 2 bases, leaving 7 bases not matched to a gene. This chain's CDR3 is CASSLRLAADTDTQYF. In nucleotides, the CDR3 is TGTGCCAGCAGCCTCCGACTAGCGGCGGACACAGATACGCAGTATTTT.

This clone was observed once. This chain connects TRBV6-2 or TRBV6-3 to TRBJ1-1, with D perhaps matching TRBD1 (5 bases). With 7 bases removed from V and 3 bases from J, the gap between germline ends came to 12 bases. Germline CDR1 and CDR2: MNHEY and SVGEGT. The CDR3 extends over 13 amino acids. Written as DNA, the CDR3 is TGTGCCAGCACCCCGGGACTTTACACTGAAGCTTTCTTT. Residues: CASTPGLYTEAFF.

The V gene is TRBV6-5, the J gene TRBJ2-3, with 8 bases lining up with TRBD2. This CDR3 has 15 residues. V was pared by 10 bases and J by 3 bases, with 12 bases of the junction left unmatched. Germline V gives CDR1 MNHEY, CDR2 SVGAGI. CDR3 coding DNA: TGTGCCACCGGAAAGCCGGGACTAGTAACAGATACGCAGTATTTT. Its translation: CATGKPGLVTDTQYF.

The rearrangement links TRBV10-2 to TRBJ1-2; possibly TRBD1 for D (6 bases). Between the trimmed V and J ends, which lost 2 bases and 0 bases, there was a span of 13 bases. Germline-derived CDR1 and CDR2 are WSHSY and SAAADI. The CDR3 consists of 16 residues. This CDR3 is CASSEAQGGSNYGYTF. As DNA, the CDR3 is TGCGCCAGCAGTGAGGCACAGGGTGGGTCTAACTATGGCTACACCTTC.

The rearrangement joins TRBV29-1 to TRBJ2-5, with 9 bases lining up with TRBD1. The germline gives CDR1 SQVTM, CDR2 ANQGSEA. This CDR3 is built from 14 residues. Trimming took 3 bases from V and 5 from J; bases not matched to a gene: 7. The CDR3 loop reads CSVDLDRGGETQYF. The CDR3 DNA sequence: TGCAGCGTTGATTTAGACAGGGGGGGGGAGACCCAGTACTTC.

The J gene is TRBJ1-6, the V gene TRBV30; 7 nucleotides align to TRBD1. Germline loops: CDR1 GTSNPN, CDR2 SVGIG (reference sequence). The CDR3 runs to 13 residues. V shed 4 bases, J shed 10 bases, and the junction held 7 bases outside the gene matches. The CDR3 region has the DNA TGTGCCTGGATAAGACAGGGTGGATCACCCCTCCACTTT. Translating it yields CAWIRQGGSPLHF. The variable domain in full, completed from reference TRBV30 and TRBJ1-6, reads SQTIHQWPATLVQPVGSPLSLECTVEGTSNPNLYWYRQAAGRGLQLLFYSVGIGQISSEVPQNLSASRPQDRQFILSSKKLLLSDSGFYLCAWIRQGGSPLHFGNGTRLTVT.

This chain links TRBV5-6 with TRBJ2-2; D remains ambiguous. There are 16 residues in the CDR3. The V end was cut by 3 bases, the J end by 1 base, with 13 bases between. Germline V gene data show CDR1 as SGHDT and CDR2 as YYEEEE. In DNA, the CDR3 is TGTGCCAGCAGCTCGCCGACGCGGCTGAACACCGGGGAGCTGTTTTTT. Amino acids: CASSSPTRLNTGELFF.

This sequence joins TRBV20-1 and TRBJ2-7, with D perhaps matching TRBD2 (5 bases). Germline lookup yields CDR1 DFQATT and CDR2 SNEGSKA (reference sequence). This CDR3 spans 11 amino acids. Trimming left V 0 bases short and J 9 bases short, with 9 bases between. In DNA form, the CDR3 reads TGCAGTGCTAGAGATAGCCGGGGGCAGTACTTC. Translation gives CSARDSRGQYF.